Each of the 6 T cell receptor beta chains below was sequenced from the same sample in a study of technical replicates of blood from a handful of donors. Generated by immunoSEQ multiplex PCR, the TCRdb table keeps only in-frame clones and is missing some. The sample consists of about 75,000 clones, around 91% of them appearing once. Material: T cells isolated from PBMCs. The receptor set was obtained from a human donor in good health. Some clones in this sample may be carry-over from other donors' samples.

The rearrangement uses TRBV6-5 and TRBJ1-2; tentative D call: TRBD1 (6 bases). CDR1 and CDR2 (germline): MNHEY, SVGAGI. The V and J ends lost 4 bases and 4 bases respectively, with 13 bases between them. This CDR3 has 14 residues. CDR3 coding DNA: TGTGCCAGCAGTTCCCTGCAGGGGTTCTATGGCTACACCTTC. The encoded protein is CASSSLQGFYGYTF.

V and J are TRBV18 and TRBJ2-1, with D possibly matching TRBD2 (6 bases). This CDR3 spans 15 amino acids. Germline CDR1 KGHSH, CDR2 LQKENI. V was trimmed by 3 bases and J by 3 bases, leaving 12 bases between them. The CDR3 protein is CASSPSSGYYNEQFF. The DNA for the CDR3 is TGTGCCAGCTCACCTTCGAGCGGGTACTACAATGAGCAGTTCTTC.

CDR3 residues: CASKTGTGTGELFF. CDR3 DNA sequence: TGCGCCAGTAAAACCGGGACAGGCACCGGGGAGCTGTTTTTT. The chain employs TRBV5-1 and TRBJ2-2, with 8 bases that match TRBD1. In germline, CDR1 is SGHRS, CDR2 YFSETQ. This CDR3 has 14 residues. The V gene end was trimmed by 8 bases and the J gene end by 4 bases; junction bases not matched to a gene: 7.

The chain combines TRBV9 with TRBJ2-7, with 9 bases fitting TRBD2. In germline, CDR1 is SGDLS, CDR2 YYNGEE. The CDR3 is 15 residues long. V gave up 4 bases and J gave up 4 bases; unmatched junction bases: 9. CDR3 DNA sequence: TGTGCCAGCAGCTCTAGCGGCGGGAGGGTTTACGAGCAGTACTTC. It specifies CASSSSGGRVYEQYF. The whole variable domain, filled in from reference TRBV9 and TRBJ2-7, reads DSGVTQTPKHLITATGQRVTLRCSPRSGDLSVYWYQQSLDQGLQFLIQYYNGEERAKGNILERFSAQQFPDLHSELNLSSLELGDSALYFCASSSSGGRVYEQYFGPGTRLTVT.

The chain couples TRBV10-3 to TRBJ2-1; 9 nucleotides agree with TRBD1. CDR3 length equals 16 residues. CDR1 is ENHRY, CDR2 SYGVKD, per germline. Trimming at V came to 2 bases and at J to 9 bases, leaving 11 bases not matched to a gene. The CDR3, as DNA: TGTGCCATCAGTGAGCTTTCTTTTGGGGACAGGGCTGAGCAGTTCTTC. As protein: CAISELSFGDRAEQFF.

V usage is TRBV7-3 and J usage is TRBJ2-2; D is uncertain. The germline gives CDR1 SGHTA, CDR2 FQGTGA. The V end lost 5 bases, the J end lost 0 bases, and 4 bases lay between the germline ends. This CDR3 spans 13 amino acids. The CDR3: CASSIANTGELFF. The CDR3, as DNA: TGTGCCAGCAGCATAGCGAACACCGGGGAGCTGTTTTTT.